This entry concerns a single T cell receptor beta chain. The CDR3 runs to 13 residues. Germline lookup yields CDR1 MNHEY and CDR2 SMNVEV (reference sequence). Trimming removed 3 bases from V and 8 bases from J, with 14 bases in between. These data are taken from a study of blood T cell repertoires in COVID-19. Ages ranged from roughly 18 to 100 years, with residence in more than 20 US areas. The study assigned cohorts using participant-reported clinical history. The recovered donors of Cohort 3 showed two negative PCRs, clearance, or symptom resolution. How the authors handled the data: The authors estimated nucleated cell counts from reference gene primer amplification. TCRdb's copy holds only in-frame clones and misses some; the assay was immunoSEQ multiplex PCR. The V and J calls and the clone size are those of that table, but D and trimming were determined from the DNA. In the table there are approximately 300,000 clones, 89% of which are singletons.

This chain links TRBV27 with TRBJ2-7, with D possibly TRBD1 on 5 matching bases. This sequence originates from a woman younger than 45 who had recovered from COVID-19. Sequencing was done on a sample of PBMCs or T cells enriched from blood (not recorded which). The CDR3 region is CASSFREGVQQYF. In DNA, the CDR3 is TGTGCCAGCAGTTTTCGTGAAGGGGTACAGCAGTACTTC.